This TCR beta chain came from a study of spatial heterogeneity in lung cancer. Study as a whole: The donor group consisted of roughly 76 patients who had untreated, early-stage non-small cell lung cancer. Sequences of the beta chain were consistently detected in greater numbers than alpha-chain sequences. Where they were available, follow-up PBMC samples were sequenced, at a median of approximately 2 years after resection.

Noted time point: blood at routine non-recurrence follow-up after resection. Sequencing covered unsorted whole RNA taken from tumor, nontumor lung or frozen PBMC. From the 5' RACE reads, TCRdb called clonotypes with MiXCR, one entry per CDR3 protein. The sample has over 15,000 distinct CDR3 sequences; roughly 6.3% are singletons. V lost 1 base and J lost 10, with 20 bases in between. CDR1 SGHVS and CDR2 FQNEAQ come from the germline V gene. There are 16 residues in the CDR3. This clonotype was observed many times. This material consisted of PBMCs, taken at follow-up. The sequence was collected from a male donor with early-stage non-small cell lung cancer. The V and J genes are TRBV7-8 and TRBJ2-1; D may be TRBD2 (6 bases). The CDR3 region is CASSLVGGKLGGEQFF. The CDR3 region has the DNA TGTGCCAGCAGCTTAGTTGGCGGGAAGTTGGGCGGCGAGCAGTTCTTC.